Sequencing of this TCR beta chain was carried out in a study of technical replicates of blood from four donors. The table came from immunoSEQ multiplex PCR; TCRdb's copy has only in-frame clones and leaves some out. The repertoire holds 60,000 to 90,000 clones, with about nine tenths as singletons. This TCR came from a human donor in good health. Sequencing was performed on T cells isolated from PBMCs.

This chain's CDR3 is CASSQVLAKNIQYF. CDR3 coding DNA: TGTGCCAGCAGCCAAGTTCTGGCCAAAAACATTCAGTACTTC. The chain recombines TRBV4-2 with TRBJ2-4; D remains unclear. This CDR3 is 14 amino acids long. Germline CDR1 and CDR2: LGHNA and YNFKEQ. Trimming removed 1 base at V and 1 base at J, with 5 bases between.